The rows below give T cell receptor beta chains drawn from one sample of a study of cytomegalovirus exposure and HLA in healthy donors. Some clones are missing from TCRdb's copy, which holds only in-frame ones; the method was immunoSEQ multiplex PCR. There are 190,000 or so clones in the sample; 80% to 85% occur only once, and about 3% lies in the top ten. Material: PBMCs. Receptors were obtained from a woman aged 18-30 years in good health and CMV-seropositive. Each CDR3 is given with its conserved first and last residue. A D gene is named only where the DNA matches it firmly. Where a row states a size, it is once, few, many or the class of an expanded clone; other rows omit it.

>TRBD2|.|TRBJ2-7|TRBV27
TGTGCCAGCAGTAACCCAAAAACCGTAATCAGCGGGGCTAGGCAGTACTTC
CASSNPKTVISGARQYF
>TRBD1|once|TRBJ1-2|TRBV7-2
TGTGCCAGCAGCTTAATCTCGACAGGGGGTAACTATGGCTACACCTTC
CASSLISTGGNYGYTF
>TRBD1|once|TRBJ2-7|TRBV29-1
TGCAGCGTTGGCCAAACCACGACAGGGTTAGGGACCTACGAGCAGTACTTC
CSVGQTTTGLGTYEQYF
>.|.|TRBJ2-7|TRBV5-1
TGCGCCAGCAGCCTCGGGGGAGGTAGTAGCTACGAGCAGTACTTC
CASSLGGGSSYEQYF
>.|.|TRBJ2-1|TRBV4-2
TGTGCCAGCAGCCGGGAGGTAAGCCAGGCCTATGAGCAGTTCTTC
CASSREVSQAYEQFF
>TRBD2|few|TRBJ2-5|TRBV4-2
TGTGCCAGCAGCCAAGACGCTAGCGGGGGGGCCGAGACCCAGTACTTC
CASSQDASGGAETQYF
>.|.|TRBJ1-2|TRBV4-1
TGCGCCAGCAGCCAAGGAACCCACTACGGCTATGGCTACACCTTC
CASSQGTHYGYGYTF
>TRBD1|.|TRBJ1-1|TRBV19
TGTGCCAGTAGGGGGTGGAAACGGACAGGGGCCGAGGGAGAGAACACTGAAGCTTTCTTT
CASRGWKRTGAEGENTEAFF
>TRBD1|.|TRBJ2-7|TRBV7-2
TGTGCCAGCAGCTCTCGGACAGGGGGCAACGAGCAGTACTTC
CASSSRTGGNEQYF
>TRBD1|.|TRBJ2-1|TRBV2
TGTGCCAGCAGTGGGACAGGGGGCTCCTACAATGAGCAGTTCTTC
CASSGTGGSYNEQFF
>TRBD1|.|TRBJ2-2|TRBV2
TGTGCCAGCAGTGAACAGGGGGTGGTCACCGGGGAGCTGTTTTTT
CASSEQGVVTGELFF
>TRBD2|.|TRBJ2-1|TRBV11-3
TGTGCCAGCAGCCGGCGGCGGGGGGGTGGCAATGAGCAGTTCTTC
CASSRRRGGGNEQFF
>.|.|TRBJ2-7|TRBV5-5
TGTGCCAGCAGCTACCGGGAGAGCCTCTACGAGCAGTACTTC
CASSYRESLYEQYF
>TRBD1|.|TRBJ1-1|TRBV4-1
TGCGCCAGCAGCCCCCTTCCGGGACAGGGTTCAGGAACTGAAGCTTTCTTT
CASSPLPGQGSGTEAFF
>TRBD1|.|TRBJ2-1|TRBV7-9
TGTGCCAGCAGCTCCCGGACAGGGGCTAACAATGAGCAGTTCTTC
CASSSRTGANNEQFF
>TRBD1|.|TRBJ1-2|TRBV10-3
TGTGCCATCAGTGAGGGGACAGGCATAATTACTAACTATGGCTACACCTTC
CAISEGTGIITNYGYTF
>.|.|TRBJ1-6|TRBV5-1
TGCGCCAGCAGCTCGGACAGCCCAAATAATTCACCCCTCCACTTT
CASSSDSPNNSPLHF